Below are 5 T cell receptor beta chains sequenced from a single sample in a study of T cell responses to AZD1222 COVID-19 vaccine. Assay used: immunoSEQ multiplex PCR; TCRdb lists only in-frame clones, some missing. This sample has around 80,000 clones, with 70% to 90% found just once. The sample here was peripheral blood, taken 28 days after the second AZD1222 dose. The receptors derive from an adult who received the AZD1222 COVID-19 vaccine.

The chain recombines TRBV7-2 with TRBJ2-7, with 7 bases that match TRBD2. Germline CDR1 reads SGHTA; CDR2 reads FQGNSA. The length of the CDR3 is 15 residues. Germline trimming cut 2 bases from V and 2 bases from J; bases unmatched to any gene: 6. CDR3 bases: TGTGCCAGCAGCTTAACCCGGGGGGACCCCTACGAGCAGTACTTC. This gives the protein CASSLTRGDPYEQYF.

The chain is built from TRBV15 and TRBJ1-6; D gene uncertain. The CDR3 length is 15 residues. The V end was cut by 5 bases, the J end by 9 bases, with 17 bases between. The germline CDR1 and CDR2 sequences are LNHNV and YYDKDF (reference sequence). The CDR3 protein is CATSHDPTSRSPLHF. CDR3 DNA sequence: TGTGCCACCAGCCATGACCCGACTTCGCGTTCACCCCTCCACTTT.

The genes are TRBV7-8 and TRBJ1-4; TRBD1 matches at 10 bases. The ends lost 1 base at V and 10 bases at J; junction bases unmatched: 6. Looked up from germline, CDR1 is SGHVS and CDR2 is FQNEAQ. This CDR3 is 15 amino acids long. This chain's CDR3 is CASSLVDRGRGKLFF. The CDR3 region has the DNA TGTGCCAGCAGCTTAGTCGACAGGGGGCGAGGAAAACTGTTTTTT. The whole variable domain, filled in from reference TRBV7-8 and TRBJ1-4, reads GAGVSQSPRYKVAKRGQDVALRCDPISGHVSLFWYQQALGQGPEFLTYFQNEAQLDKSGLPSDRFFAERPEGSVSTLKIQRTQQEDSAVYLCASSLVDRGRGKLFFGSGTQLSVL.

V and J are TRBV7-9 and TRBJ2-3, with D perhaps TRBD1 (6 bases). Trimming stripped 4 bases from V and 2 bases from J, with 22 bases between. Per the germline V gene, CDR1 is SEHNR and CDR2 is FQNEAQ (reference sequence). This CDR3 is built from 18 residues. Here the CDR3 reads CASSYPSGTTRHTDTQYF. CDR3 in DNA: TGTGCCAGCAGCTACCCTTCCGGGACAACGAGGCACACAGATACGCAGTATTTT.

CDR3 residues: CASSPAGQGSYEQYF. For the CDR3, the DNA is TGTGCCAGCTCACCAGCGGGACAGGGCTCCTACGAGCAGTACTTC. The chain couples TRBV18 to TRBJ2-7; TRBD1 matches at 9 bases. J was trimmed by 0 bases and V by 2 bases; bases with no gene match: 2. CDR1 and CDR2 (germline): KGHSH, LQKENI. The CDR3 covers 15 residues.